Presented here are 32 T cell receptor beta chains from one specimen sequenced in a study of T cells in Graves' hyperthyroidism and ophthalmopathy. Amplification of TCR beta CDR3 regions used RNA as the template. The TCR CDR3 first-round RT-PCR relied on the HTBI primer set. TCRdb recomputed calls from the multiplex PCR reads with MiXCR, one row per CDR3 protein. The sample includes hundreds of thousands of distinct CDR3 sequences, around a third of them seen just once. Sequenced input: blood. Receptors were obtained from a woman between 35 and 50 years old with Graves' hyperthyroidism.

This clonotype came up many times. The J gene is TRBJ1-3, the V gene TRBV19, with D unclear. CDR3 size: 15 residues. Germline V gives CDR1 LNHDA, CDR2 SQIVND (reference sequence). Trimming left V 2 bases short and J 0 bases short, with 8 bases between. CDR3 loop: CASSIYSGSGNTIYF. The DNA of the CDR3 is TGTGCCAGTAGTATATACTCCGGCTCTGGAAACACCATATATTTT. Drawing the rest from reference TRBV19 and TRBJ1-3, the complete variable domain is DGGITQSPKYLFRKEGQNVTLSCEQNLNHDAMYWYRQDPGQGLRLIYYSQIVNDFQKGDIAEGYSVSREKKESFPLTVTSAQKNPTAFYLCASSIYSGSGNTIYFGEGSWLTVV.

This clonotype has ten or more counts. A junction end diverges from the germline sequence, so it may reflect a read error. CDR3 region: CASSRIGGMIF. For the CDR3, the DNA is TGTGCCAGCAGTCGGATCGGGGGAATGATCTTT. The V gene is TRBV6-5, the J gene TRBJ1-1, with D tentatively TRBD1 (5 bases). This CDR3 spans 11 amino acids. Germline V gene lookup returns CDR1 MNHEY and CDR2 SVGAGI.

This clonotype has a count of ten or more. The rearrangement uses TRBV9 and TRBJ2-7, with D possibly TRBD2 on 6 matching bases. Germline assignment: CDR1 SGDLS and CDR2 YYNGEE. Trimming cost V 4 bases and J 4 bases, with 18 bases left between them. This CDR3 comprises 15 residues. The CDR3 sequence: CASSPPGRTIYEQYF. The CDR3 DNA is TGTGCCAGCAGCCCTCCGGGACGGACTATTTACGAGCAGTACTTC.

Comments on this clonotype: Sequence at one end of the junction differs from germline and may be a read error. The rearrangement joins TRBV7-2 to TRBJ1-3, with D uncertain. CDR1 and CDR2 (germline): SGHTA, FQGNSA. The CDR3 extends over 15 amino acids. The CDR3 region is CAGSPLPSSGNTIYF. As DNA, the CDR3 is TGTGCCGGCAGCCCTCTCCCCTCCTCCGGAAACACCATATATTTT.

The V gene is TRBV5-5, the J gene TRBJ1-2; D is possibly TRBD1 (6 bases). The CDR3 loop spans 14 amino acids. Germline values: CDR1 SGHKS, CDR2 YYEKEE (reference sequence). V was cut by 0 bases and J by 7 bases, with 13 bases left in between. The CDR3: CASSLGDGQSGYTF. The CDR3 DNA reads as TGTGCCAGCAGCTTGGGGGACGGACAGTCTGGCTACACCTTC.

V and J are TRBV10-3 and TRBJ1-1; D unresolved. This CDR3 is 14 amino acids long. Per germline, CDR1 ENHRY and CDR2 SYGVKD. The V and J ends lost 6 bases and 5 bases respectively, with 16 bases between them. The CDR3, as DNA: TGTGCCATCAGCGGGCAGAACACCGGGACTGAAGCTTTCTTT. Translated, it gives CAISGQNTGTEAFF.

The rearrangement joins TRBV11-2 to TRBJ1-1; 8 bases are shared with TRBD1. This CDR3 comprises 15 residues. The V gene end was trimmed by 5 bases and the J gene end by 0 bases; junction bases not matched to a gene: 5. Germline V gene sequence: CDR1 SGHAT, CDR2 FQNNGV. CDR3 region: CASSAQGGVNTEAFF. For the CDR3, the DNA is TGTGCCAGCAGCGCACAGGGGGGGGTGAACACTGAAGCTTTCTTT.

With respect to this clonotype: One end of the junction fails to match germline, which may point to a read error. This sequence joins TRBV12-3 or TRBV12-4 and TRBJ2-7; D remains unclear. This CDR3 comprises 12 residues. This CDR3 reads CASSPNSCEQYF. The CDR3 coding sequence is TGTGCCAGCAGCCCTAACTCCTGCGAGCAGTACTTC.

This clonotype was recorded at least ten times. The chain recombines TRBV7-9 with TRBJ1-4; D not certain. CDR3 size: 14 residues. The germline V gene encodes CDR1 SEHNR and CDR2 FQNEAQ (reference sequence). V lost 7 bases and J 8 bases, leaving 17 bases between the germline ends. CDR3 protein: CASKPVGEGEKLFF. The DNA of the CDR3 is TGTGCCAGCAAACCCGTCGGGGAAGGAGAAAAACTGTTTTTT.

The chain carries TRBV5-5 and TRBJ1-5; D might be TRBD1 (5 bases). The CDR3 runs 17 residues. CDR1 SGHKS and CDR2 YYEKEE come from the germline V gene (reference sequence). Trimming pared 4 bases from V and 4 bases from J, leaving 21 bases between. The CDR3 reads CASSQDRVGTWNQPQHF. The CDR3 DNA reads TGTGCCAGCAGCCAAGATAGGGTAGGGACGTGGAATCAGCCCCAGCATTTT.

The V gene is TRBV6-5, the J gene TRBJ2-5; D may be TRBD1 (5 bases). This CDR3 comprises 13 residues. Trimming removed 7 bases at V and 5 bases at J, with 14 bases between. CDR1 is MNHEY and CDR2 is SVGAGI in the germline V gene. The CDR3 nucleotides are TGTGCCAGCACCGACAGTCGGCGGGAGACCCAGTACTTC. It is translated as CASTDSRRETQYF.

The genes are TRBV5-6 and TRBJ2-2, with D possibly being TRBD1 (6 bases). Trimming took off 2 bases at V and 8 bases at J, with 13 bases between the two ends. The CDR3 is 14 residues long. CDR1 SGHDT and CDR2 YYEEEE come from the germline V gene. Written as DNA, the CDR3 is TGTGCCAGCAGCTTAGGGGCAGGGGCTGGGGAGCTGTTTTTT. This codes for CASSLGAGAGELFF.

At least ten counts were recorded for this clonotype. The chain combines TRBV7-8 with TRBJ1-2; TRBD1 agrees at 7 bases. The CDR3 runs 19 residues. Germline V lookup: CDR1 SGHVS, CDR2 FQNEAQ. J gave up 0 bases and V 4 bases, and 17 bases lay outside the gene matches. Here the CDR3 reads CASSSRTGFLSGANYGYTF. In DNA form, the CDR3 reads TGTGCCAGCAGCTCGCGGACAGGTTTTTTGTCGGGAGCTAACTATGGCTACACCTTC.

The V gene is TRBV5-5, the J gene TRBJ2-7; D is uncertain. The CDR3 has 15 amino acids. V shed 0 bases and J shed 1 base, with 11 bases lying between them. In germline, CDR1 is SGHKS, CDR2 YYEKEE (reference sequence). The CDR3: CASSLAMAVSYEQYF. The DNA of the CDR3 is TGTGCCAGCAGCTTGGCCATGGCAGTATCCTACGAGCAGTACTTC.

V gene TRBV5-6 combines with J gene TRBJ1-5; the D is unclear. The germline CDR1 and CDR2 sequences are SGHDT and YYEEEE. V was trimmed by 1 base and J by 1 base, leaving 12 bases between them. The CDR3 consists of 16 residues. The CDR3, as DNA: TGTGCCAGCAGCTTGAAGGCCTCCGGGAGCAATCAGCCCCAGCATTTT. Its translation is CASSLKASGSNQPQHF.

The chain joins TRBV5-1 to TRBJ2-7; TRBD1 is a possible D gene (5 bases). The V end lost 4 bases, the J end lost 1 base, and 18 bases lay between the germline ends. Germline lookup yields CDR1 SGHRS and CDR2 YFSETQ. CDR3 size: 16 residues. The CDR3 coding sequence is TGCGCCAGCAGCGAAACCCTCCAGGGAAAGTCCTACGAGCAGTACTTC. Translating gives CASSETLQGKSYEQYF.

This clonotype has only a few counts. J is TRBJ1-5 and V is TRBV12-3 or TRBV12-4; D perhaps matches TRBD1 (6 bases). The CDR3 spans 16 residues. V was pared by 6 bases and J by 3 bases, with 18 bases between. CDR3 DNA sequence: TGTGCCAGCAGCCCAGGGGCCGCGGGGACCAATCAGCCCCAGCATTTT. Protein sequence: CASSPGAAGTNQPQHF.

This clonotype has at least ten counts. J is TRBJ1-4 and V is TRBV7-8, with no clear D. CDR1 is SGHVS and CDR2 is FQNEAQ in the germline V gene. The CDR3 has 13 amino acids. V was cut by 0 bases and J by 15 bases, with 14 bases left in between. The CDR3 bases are TGTGCCAGCAGCTTAGCTGAAGGACGAAGAATGTTTTTT. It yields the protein CASSLAEGRRMFF.

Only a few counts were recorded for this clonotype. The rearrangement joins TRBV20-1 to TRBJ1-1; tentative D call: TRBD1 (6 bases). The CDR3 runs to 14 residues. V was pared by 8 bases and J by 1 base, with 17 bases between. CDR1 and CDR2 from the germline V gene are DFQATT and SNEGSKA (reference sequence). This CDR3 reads CSNSAGASNTEAFF. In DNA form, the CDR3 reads TGCAGTAATAGTGCAGGGGCGTCGAACACTGAAGCTTTCTTT.

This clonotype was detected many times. The CDR3 region has the DNA TGTGCCAGCACCTCCTCGGGTAGGCGTCCCTATGGCTACACCTTC. Residues: CASTSSGRRPYGYTF. The chain joins TRBV12-3 or TRBV12-4 to TRBJ1-2; D ambiguous. The CDR3 is made up of 15 amino acids. Trimming removed 7 bases from V and 4 bases from J, with 19 bases in between.

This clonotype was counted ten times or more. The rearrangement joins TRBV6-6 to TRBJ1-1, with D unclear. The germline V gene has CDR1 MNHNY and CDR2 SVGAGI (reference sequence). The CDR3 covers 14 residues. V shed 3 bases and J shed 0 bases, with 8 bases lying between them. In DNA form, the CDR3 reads TGTGCCAGCAGTTATGAGGCCATGAACACTGAAGCTTTCTTT. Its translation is CASSYEAMNTEAFF.

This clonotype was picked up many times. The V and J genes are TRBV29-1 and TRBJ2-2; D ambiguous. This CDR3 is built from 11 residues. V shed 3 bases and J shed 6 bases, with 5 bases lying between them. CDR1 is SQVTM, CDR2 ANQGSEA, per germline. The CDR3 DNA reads TGCAGCGTTGATGTCGCCGGGGAGCTGTTTTTT. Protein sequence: CSVDVAGELFF.

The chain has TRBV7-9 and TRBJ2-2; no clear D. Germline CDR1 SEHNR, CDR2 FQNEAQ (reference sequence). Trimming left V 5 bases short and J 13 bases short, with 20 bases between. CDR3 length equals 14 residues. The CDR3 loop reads CASSPRVGRLVLFF. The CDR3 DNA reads TGTGCCAGCAGCCCCCGAGTAGGTCGGCTTGTGCTGTTTTTT.

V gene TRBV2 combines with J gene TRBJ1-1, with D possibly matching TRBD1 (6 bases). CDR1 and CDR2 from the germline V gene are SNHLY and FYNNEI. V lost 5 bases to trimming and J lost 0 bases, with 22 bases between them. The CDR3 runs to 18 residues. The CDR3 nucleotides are TGTGCCAGCAGTTTCCGCCCAGGGGACGAATCAGTGAACACTGAAGCTTTCTTT. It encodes CASSFRPGDESVNTEAFF.

This CDR3 reads CASSIRGYPNTGELFF. The CDR3 DNA reads TGTGCCAGCAGTATAAGAGGGTACCCGAACACCGGGGAGCTGTTTTTT. V is TRBV2 and J is TRBJ2-2; D might be TRBD2 (5 bases). Germline V gene lookup returns CDR1 SNHLY and CDR2 FYNNEI. This CDR3 is built from 16 residues. V lost 5 bases and J 0 bases, leaving 13 bases between the germline ends.

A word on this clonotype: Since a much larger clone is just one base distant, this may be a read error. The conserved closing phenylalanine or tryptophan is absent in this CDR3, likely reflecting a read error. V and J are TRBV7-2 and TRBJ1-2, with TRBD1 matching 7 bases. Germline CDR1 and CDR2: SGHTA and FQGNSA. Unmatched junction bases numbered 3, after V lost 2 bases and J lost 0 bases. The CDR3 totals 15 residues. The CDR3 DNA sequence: TGTGCCAGCAGCTTATTCGACAGGGCTAACTATGGCTACACCCTC. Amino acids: CASSLFDRANYGYTL.

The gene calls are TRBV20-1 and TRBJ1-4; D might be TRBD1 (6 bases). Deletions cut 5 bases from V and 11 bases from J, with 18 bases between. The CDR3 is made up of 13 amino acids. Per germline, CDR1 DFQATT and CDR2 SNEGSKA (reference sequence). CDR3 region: CSALRDTEGKLFF. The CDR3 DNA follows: TGCAGTGCTCTAAGGGACACGGAAGGGAAACTGTTTTTT.

CDR3 region: CASNPGGLGGNTIYF. CDR3 nucleotide sequence: TGTGCCAGCAACCCCGGGGGGCTAGGTGGAAACACCATATATTTT. The chain recombines TRBV28 with TRBJ1-3, with D possibly TRBD1 on 6 matching bases. CDR1 and CDR2 from the germline V gene are MDHEN and SYDVKM. The V end lost 7 bases, the J end lost 3 bases, and 16 bases lay between the germline ends. The CDR3 loop spans 15 amino acids.

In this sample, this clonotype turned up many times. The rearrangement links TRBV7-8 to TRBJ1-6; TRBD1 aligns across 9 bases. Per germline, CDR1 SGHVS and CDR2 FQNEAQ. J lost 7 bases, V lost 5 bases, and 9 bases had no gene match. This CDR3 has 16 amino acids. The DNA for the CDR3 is TGTGCCAGCAGCCGCGACAGGGGGGTTGTCAATTCACCCCTCCACTTT. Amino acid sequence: CASSRDRGVVNSPLHF.

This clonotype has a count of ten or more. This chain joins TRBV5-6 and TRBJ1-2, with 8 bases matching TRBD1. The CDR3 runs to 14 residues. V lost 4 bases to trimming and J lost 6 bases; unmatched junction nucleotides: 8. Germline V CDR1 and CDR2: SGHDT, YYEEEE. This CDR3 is CASSPVDRADGYTF. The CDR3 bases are TGTGCCAGCAGCCCCGTGGACAGGGCGGATGGCTACACCTTC. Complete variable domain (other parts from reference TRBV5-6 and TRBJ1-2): DAGVTQSPTHLIKTRGQQVTLRCSPKSGHDTVSWYQQALGQGPQFIFQYYEEEERQRGNFPDRFSGHQFPNYSSELNVNALLLGDSALYLCASSPVDRADGYTFGSGTRLTVV.

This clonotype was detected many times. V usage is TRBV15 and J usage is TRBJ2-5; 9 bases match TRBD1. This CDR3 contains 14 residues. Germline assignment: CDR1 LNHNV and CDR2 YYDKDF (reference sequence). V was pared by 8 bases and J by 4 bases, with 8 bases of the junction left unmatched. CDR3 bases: TGTGCCACCGCCCGGACAGGGGTTGGAGAGACCCAGTACTTC. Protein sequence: CATARTGVGETQYF.

CDR3 sequence: CASSPYDREVAYEQYF. The CDR3, as DNA: TGTGCCAGCTCACCGTACGACAGGGAGGTCGCGTACGAGCAGTACTTC. This rearrangement joins TRBV25-1 to TRBJ2-7; D might be TRBD1 (7 bases). Germline CDR1 MGHDK, CDR2 SYGVNS. CDR3 length: 16 amino acids. V was pared by 8 bases and J by 4 bases, with 24 bases between.